A single T cell receptor (beta chain) is shown here with its context. This entry is derived from a study of T cell changes during pregnancy in multiple sclerosis. Here immunoSEQ multiplex PCR was the method, and the copy in TCRdb shows in-frame clones only, minus some. The sample holds 55,000 to 85,000 clones, about nine tenths seen once. V was clipped by 2 bases and J by 2 bases, with 12 bases between them. Germline V gene data show CDR1 as LGHNT and CDR2 as FRNRAP. The CDR3 is made up of 15 amino acids. The rearrangement uses TRBV12-5 and TRBJ2-5, with D tentatively TRBD1 (5 bases). The clonotype comes from a female donor with multiple sclerosis, enrolled in a pregnancy study. The sample here was peripheral blood, taken in the third trimester of pregnancy. The CDR3 nucleotides read TGTGCTAGTGGTTTGCTCCAGGGTGGGCAAGAGACCCAGTACTTC. Encoded protein: CASGLLQGGQETQYF.